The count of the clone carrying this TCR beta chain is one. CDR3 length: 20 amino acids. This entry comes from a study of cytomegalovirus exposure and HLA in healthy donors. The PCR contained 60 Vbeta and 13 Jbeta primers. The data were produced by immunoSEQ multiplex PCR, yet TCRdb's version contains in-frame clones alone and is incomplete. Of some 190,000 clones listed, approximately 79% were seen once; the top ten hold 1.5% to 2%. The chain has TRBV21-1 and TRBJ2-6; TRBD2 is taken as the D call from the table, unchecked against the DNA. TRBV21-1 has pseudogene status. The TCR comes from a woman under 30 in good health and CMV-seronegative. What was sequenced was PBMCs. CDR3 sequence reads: CASSRTEAGTSLAGANVLTF. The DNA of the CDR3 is TGTGCCAGCAGCCGAACAGAGGCGGGGACTAGCCTGGCTGGGGCCAACGTCCTGACTTTC.